The clone carrying this TCR beta chain has ten or more counts. Its matching antigen is unknown. As to time point: newly diagnosed GD, antithyroid drugs for less than 3 months. RNA isolated from PBMCs was used to make the TCR library. These data are taken from a study of regulatory T cells in long-lasting Graves disease. General study results and limits: Limited samples may have lowered accuracy.

Combining iRepertoire HTBI primers with Arm-PCR of CDR3 regions, the authors built TCR beta libraries. TCRdb reprocessed the multiplex PCR reads with MiXCR, giving one entry per CDR3 protein. Of some 330,000 distinct CDR3 sequences in the sample, 12% are singletons; the top ten hold approximately 17%. The CDR3 sequence is 12 residues long. Looked up from germline, CDR1 is DFQATT and CDR2 is SNEGSKA (reference sequence). The V and J ends lost 1 base and 1 base respectively, with 4 bases between them. This sample also belongs to another study, concerning T cells in Graves' hyperthyroidism and ophthalmopathy. That work adds: Using the HTBI primer set, a first-round RT-PCR was run on the TCR CDR3.

The material sequenced was peripheral blood mononuclear cells (PBMCs), taken at new diagnosis, from a patient treated with antithyroid drugs. The chain recombines TRBV20-1 with TRBJ1-1, with D hard to call. This clonotype was sampled from a young woman with Graves disease. The CDR3 spells CSARVPNTEAFF. CDR3 in DNA: TGCAGTGCTAGAGTCCCGAACACTGAAGCTTTCTTT.